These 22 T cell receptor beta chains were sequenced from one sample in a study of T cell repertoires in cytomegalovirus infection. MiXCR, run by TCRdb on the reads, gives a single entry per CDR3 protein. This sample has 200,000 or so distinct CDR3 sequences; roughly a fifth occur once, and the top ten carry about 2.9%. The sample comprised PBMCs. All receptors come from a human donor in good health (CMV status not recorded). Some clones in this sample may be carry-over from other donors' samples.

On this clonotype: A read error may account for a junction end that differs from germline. CDR3: CASSRSPTSGGTGANVLTF. As DNA, the CDR3 is TGTGCCAGCAGCCGTTCCCCCACTAGCGGGGGGACTGGGGCCAACGTCCTGACTTTC. The chain recombines TRBV4-1 with TRBJ2-6, with TRBD2 matching 12 bases. Germline V CDR1 and CDR2: MGHRA, YSYEKL. The CDR3 runs 19 residues.

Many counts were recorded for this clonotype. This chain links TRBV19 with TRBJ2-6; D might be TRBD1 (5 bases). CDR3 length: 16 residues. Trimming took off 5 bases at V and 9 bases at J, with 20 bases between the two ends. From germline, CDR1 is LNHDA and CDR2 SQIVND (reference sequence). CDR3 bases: TGTGCCAGTAGTCCAGACCCCCGGACACCTCTCAACGTCCTGACTTTC. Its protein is CASSPDPRTPLNVLTF.

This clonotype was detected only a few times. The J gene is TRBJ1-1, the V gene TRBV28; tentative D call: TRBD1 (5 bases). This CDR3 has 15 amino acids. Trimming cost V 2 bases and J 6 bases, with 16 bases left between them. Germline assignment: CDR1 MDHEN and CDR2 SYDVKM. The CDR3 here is CASSLGGMGVAEAFF. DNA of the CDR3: TGTGCCAGCAGTTTAGGAGGCATGGGGGTCGCTGAAGCTTTCTTT.

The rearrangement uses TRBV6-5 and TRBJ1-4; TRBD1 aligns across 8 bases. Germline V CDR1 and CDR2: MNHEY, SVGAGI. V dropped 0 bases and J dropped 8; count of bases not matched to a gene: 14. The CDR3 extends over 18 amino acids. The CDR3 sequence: CASSYSTPTGAGGEKLFF. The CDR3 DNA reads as TGTGCCAGCAGTTACTCGACGCCCACTGGTGCAGGGGGCGAAAAACTGTTTTTT.

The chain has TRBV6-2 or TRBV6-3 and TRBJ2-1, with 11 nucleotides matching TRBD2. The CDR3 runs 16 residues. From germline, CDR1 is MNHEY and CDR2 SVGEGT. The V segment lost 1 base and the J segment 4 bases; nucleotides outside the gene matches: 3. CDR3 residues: CASSYFTSGGYNEQFF. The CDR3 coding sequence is TGTGCCAGCAGTTACTTCACTAGCGGGGGTTACAATGAGCAGTTCTTC.

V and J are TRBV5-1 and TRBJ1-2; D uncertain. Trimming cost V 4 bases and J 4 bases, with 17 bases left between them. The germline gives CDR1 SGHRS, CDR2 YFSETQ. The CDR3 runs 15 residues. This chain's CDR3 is CASSPTAHDFYGYTF. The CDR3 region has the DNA TGCGCCAGCAGCCCTACCGCGCACGATTTCTATGGCTACACCTTC.

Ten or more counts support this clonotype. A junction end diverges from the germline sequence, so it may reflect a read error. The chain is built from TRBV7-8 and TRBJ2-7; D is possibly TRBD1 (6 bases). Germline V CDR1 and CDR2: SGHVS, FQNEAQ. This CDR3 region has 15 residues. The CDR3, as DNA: TGTGCCAGCAGCTTAGTAAACGACGCCCGCCAGGGGTTGAACTTC. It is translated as CASSLVNDARQGLNF.

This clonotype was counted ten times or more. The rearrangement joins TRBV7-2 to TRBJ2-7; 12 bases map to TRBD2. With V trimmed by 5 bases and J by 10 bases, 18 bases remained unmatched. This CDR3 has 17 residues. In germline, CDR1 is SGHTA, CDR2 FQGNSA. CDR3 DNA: TGTGCCAGCAGCCCCCGGCCTATCCTAGCGGGAGGGGCCGGACAGTACTTC. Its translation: CASSPRPILAGGAGQYF.

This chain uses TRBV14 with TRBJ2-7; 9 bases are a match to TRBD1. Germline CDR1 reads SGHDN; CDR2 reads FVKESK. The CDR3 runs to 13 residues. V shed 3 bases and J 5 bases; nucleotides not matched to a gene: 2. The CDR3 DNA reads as TGTGCCAGCAGCCAGGGGACAGGGAACGAGCAGTACTTC. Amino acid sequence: CASSQGTGNEQYF.

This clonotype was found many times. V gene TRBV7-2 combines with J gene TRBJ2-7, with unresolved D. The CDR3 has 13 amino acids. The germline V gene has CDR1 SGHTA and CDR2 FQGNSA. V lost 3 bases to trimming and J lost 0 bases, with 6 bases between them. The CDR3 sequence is CASSLWRSYEQYF. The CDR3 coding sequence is TGTGCCAGCAGCTTGTGGCGCTCCTACGAGCAGTACTTC.

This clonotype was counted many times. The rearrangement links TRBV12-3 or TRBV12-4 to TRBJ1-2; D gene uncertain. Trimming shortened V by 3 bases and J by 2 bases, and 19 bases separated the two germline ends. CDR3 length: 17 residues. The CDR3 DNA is TGTGCCAGCAGTTTGAAAGTAGGCAGACTTTTAAACTATGGCTACACCTTC. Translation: CASSLKVGRLLNYGYTF.

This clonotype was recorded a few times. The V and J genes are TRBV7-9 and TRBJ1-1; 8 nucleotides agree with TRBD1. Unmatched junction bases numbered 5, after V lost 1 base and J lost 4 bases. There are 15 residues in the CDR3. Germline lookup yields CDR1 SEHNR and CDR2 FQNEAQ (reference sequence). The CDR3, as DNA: TGTGCCAGCAGCTTAGACGGACAGGGCGGCACTGAAGCTTTCTTT. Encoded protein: CASSLDGQGGTEAFF.

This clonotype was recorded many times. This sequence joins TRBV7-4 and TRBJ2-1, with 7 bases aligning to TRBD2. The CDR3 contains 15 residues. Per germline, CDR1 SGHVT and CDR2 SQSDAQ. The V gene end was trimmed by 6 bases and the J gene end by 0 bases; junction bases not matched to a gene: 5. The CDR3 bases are TGTGCCAGCAGTATATGGACTAGCTCCTACAATGAGCAGTTCTTC. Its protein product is CASSIWTSSYNEQFF.

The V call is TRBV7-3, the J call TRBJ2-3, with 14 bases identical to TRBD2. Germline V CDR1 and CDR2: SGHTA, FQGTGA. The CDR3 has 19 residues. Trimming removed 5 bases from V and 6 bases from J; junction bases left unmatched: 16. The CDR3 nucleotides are TGTGCCAGCAGCCGCGAGGGACGGACTAGCGGGAGGAGATGGGATACGCAGTATTTT. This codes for CASSREGRTSGRRWDTQYF.

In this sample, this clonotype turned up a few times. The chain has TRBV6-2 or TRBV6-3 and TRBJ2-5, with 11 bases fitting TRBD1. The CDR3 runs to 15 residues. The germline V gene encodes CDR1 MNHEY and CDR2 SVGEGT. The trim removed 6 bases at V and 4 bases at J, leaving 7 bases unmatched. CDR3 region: CASRDGQGASETQYF. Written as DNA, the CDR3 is TGTGCCAGCAGAGACGGACAGGGGGCCTCAGAGACCCAGTACTTC.

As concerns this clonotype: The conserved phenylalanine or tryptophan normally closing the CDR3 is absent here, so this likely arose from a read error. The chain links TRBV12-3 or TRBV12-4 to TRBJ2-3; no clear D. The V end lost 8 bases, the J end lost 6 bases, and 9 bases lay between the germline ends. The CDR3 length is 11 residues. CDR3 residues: CASQDFDTQYL. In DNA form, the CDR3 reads TGTGCCAGCCAGGATTTTGATACGCAGTATCTT.

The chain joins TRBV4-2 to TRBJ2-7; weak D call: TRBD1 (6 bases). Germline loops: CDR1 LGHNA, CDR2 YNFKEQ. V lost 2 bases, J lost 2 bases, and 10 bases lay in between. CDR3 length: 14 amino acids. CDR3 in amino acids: CASSQYQGTYEQYF. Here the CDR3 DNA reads TGTGCCAGCAGCCAATATCAGGGGACCTACGAGCAGTACTTC.

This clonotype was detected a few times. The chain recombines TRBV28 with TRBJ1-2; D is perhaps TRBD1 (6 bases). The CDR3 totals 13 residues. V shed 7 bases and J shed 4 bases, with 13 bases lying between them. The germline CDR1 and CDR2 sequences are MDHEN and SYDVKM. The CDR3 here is CASTLGTLYGYTF. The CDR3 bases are TGTGCCAGCACCCTCGGGACACTCTATGGCTACACCTTC.

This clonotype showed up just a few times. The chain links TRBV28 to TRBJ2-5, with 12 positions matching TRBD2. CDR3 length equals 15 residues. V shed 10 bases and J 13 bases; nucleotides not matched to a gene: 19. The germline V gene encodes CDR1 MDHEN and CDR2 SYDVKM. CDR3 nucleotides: TGTGCCACACGAAAGGACCTGACGGCTAGCGGGGGGGGGTACTTC. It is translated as CATRKDLTASGGGYF. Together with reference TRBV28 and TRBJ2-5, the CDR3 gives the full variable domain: DVKVTQSSRYLVKRTGEKVFLECVQDMDHENMFWYRQDPGLGLRLIYFSYDVKMKEKGDIPEGYSVSREKKERFSLILESASTNQTSMYLCATRKDLTASGGGYFGPGTRLLVL.

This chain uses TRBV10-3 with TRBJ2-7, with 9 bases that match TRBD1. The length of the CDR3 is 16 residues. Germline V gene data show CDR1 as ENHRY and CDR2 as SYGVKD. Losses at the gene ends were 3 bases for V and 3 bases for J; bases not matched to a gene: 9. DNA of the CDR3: TGTGCCATCAGTGATTACCGGACAGGGGTCCTCTACGAGCAGTACTTC. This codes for CAISDYRTGVLYEQYF.

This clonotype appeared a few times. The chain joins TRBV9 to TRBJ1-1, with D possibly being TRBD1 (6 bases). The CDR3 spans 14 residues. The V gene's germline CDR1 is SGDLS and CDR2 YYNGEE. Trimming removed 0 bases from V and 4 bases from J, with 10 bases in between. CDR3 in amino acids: CASSVGGGGTEAFF. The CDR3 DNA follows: TGTGCCAGCAGCGTAGGAGGAGGGGGCACTGAAGCTTTCTTT.

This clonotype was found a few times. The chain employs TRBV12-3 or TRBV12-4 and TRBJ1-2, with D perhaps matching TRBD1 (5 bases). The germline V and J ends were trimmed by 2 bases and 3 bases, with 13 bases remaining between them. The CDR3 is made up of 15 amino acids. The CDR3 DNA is TGTGCCAGCAGTTTATGGAACAGGAGGGACTATGGCTACACCTTC. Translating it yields CASSLWNRRDYGYTF.